This T cell receptor (beta chain) appears in the sequencing data of a study of identifying expanded T cells in peripheral blood (dated by TCRdb to between 2017 and 2020). For the wider study: Technical replicates were generated by sequencing separate aliquots of the same genomic DNA pool, and four replicates were compared pairwise. Results and caveats for the whole study, not just this receptor: The beta-binomial model significantly reduced the number of clones called differentially abundant and the false-positive rate across all healthy-donor time intervals. The authors expected biological variance in healthy repertoires might increase further over much longer intervals such as months to years. In all healthy donors, the variance in clone template counts between samples taken roughly two weeks apart rose significantly as total template count increased. The binomial model flagged about 1.1 differentially abundant clones between technical replicates but 15 to 17 over around 2 weeks and roughly 19 over roughly 4 weeks.

The immunoSEQ Assay, which uses bias-controlled multiplex PCR amplification of genomic DNA, was used to profile TCRbeta CDR3 regions. On the study's bioinformatics: To quantify the absolute abundance of each unique TCRbeta CDR3 region, the sequences were collapsed and filtered. Differential abundance was assessed using a binomial (Fisher-equivalent) model and a beta-binomial model in which time-dependent variance fitted from healthy donors was added. Clones with fewer than 5 combined templates were removed, and differential abundance was called for clones with a Benjamini-Hochberg FDR below 0.01. Using the form v = (b*log(k)+a)^2, the beta-binomial variance was modeled as a function of the total template count across the two samples. The table was pulled from immuneACCESS by TCRdb, which kept in-frame rearrangements only. Such tables lose some clones; where checked, under half of the loss comes from unresolved V genes, and the rest has no known cause. From that table come the V and J calls and clone size; the DNA was used to work out D and trimming. Here the sample has 58,000 or so clones; about four fifths occur a single time. Jointly, the top ten make up over 15% of the sample.

No immune events, such as infections, were documented for the healthy donors during the collection period. Healthy-donor blood repertoires served as a training cohort to calibrate time-dependent variance in a beta-binomial model of T-cell clone differential abundance. The training cohort included approximately ten healthy donors, of whom 3 were female and 7 were male. An age range of about 29 to 65 years, with an average of about 45 years, was recorded for the donors. Obtained from a commercial supplier, whole blood was collected from each healthy donor at three time points set about 2 weeks apart. Genomic DNA was extracted from unsorted whole blood for immunosequencing. A remark on this clone: It has no known antigen specificity. No base quality values were provided; no much bigger clone lies one nucleotide off.

What was sequenced was blood. This receptor was taken from a person aged 18 to 75 in good health.

The base sequence is TGTGCCAGCAGCTTGGACAGGGCGTTTTTGGTGAACACTGAAGCTTTCTTT. Its amino acids are CASSLDRAFLVNTEAFF. The chain uses TRBV5-4 and TRBJ1-1, with a weak D call of TRBD1 (6 bases match). CDR1 is given as SGHNT and CDR2 as YYREEE, both from the germline V gene (reference sequence). Cut back by 0 bases and 0 bases, the V and J ends lie 15 bases apart. The CDR3 has 17 amino acids, counting the end cysteine and phenylalanine. The only DNA kept is the CDR3, 51 bases in frame from the first base.